A single sample gave rise to the 25 T cell receptor beta chains below, sequenced in a study of T cells in Graves' hyperthyroidism and ophthalmopathy. The investigators amplified TCR beta CDR3 regions from RNA transcripts. The HTBI set primed first-round TCR CDR3 RT-PCR. TCRdb called the multiplex PCR reads again in MiXCR, with one record for every CDR3 protein. The data hold around 700,000 distinct CDR3 sequences, with about a third observed a single time. The sample comprised blood. These receptors originate from a middle-aged woman with Graves' hyperthyroidism.

As DNA, the CDR3 is TGTGCTACCTGGACAGGGGCCTATGGCTACACCTTC. It specifies CATWTGAYGYTF. The chain has TRBV12-5 and TRBJ1-2, with 9 nucleotides matching TRBD1. V lost 10 bases, J lost 4 bases, and 4 bases stayed unmatched. Germline V gene sequence: CDR1 LGHNT, CDR2 FRNRAP. The CDR3 loop spans 12 amino acids.

In its sample, this clonotype was seen many times. The V call is TRBV29-1, the J call TRBJ2-2, with 7 bases lining up with TRBD2. The length of the CDR3 is 13 residues. Trimming removed 5 bases from V and 0 bases from J; junction bases left unmatched: 0. Germline lookup yields CDR1 SQVTM and CDR2 ANQGSEA. The CDR3 spells CSVLAANTGELFF. The CDR3 region has the DNA TGCAGCGTTCTAGCGGCGAACACCGGGGAGCTGTTTTTT.

The chain joins TRBV29-1 to TRBJ2-2; TRBD1 matches at 7 bases. The CDR3 loop spans 16 amino acids. V shed 0 bases, J shed 0 bases, and the junction held 4 bases outside the gene matches. Germline lookup yields CDR1 SQVTM and CDR2 ANQGSEA. DNA for the CDR3: TGCAGCGTTGAAGAGTCCGGGACAGCGAACACCGGGGAGCTGTTTTTT. Translation gives CSVEESGTANTGELFF.

For this clonotype: Relative to the germline gene, one junction end is altered; a read error may explain this. The V call is TRBV6-1, the J call TRBJ2-2; D gene ambiguous. The CDR3 has 13 amino acids. Germline V lookup: CDR1 MNHNS, CDR2 SASEGT. The DNA of the CDR3 is TGTGCCATCAGTGGAACCCACGGCGGGGAGCTGTTTTTT. Translation gives CAISGTHGGELFF.

V usage is TRBV11-2 and J usage is TRBJ2-5; D not resolved. Germline CDR1 SGHAT, CDR2 FQNNGV. The CDR3 consists of 13 residues. Trimming removed 0 bases from V and 3 bases from J, with 5 bases in between. CDR3 sequence: CASSLDQEETQYF. The CDR3 DNA reads as TGTGCCAGCAGCTTAGATCAGGAAGAGACCCAGTACTTC.

There are many counts of this clonotype. The V gene is TRBV7-2, the J gene TRBJ2-7; D remains ambiguous. CDR3 length: 14 residues. Germline V gene lookup returns CDR1 SGHTA and CDR2 FQGNSA. The ends were cut back, 1 base at V and 2 bases at J, with 9 bases in the middle. CDR3 region: CASSLEASAYEQYF. The DNA for the CDR3 is TGTGCCAGCAGCTTAGAGGCGTCAGCCTACGAGCAGTACTTC.

The chain employs TRBV5-1 and TRBJ1-1; D is perhaps TRBD1 (5 bases). Germline loops: CDR1 SGHRS, CDR2 YFSETQ. The V end lost 7 bases, the J end lost 5 bases, and 18 bases lay between the germline ends. This CDR3 contains 14 residues. The CDR3 reads CASCLRAGLTEAFF. The DNA of the CDR3 is TGCGCCAGCTGCCTAAGGGCAGGGCTGACTGAAGCTTTCTTT.

The gene calls are TRBV10-2 and TRBJ2-3, with 12 bases identical to TRBD2. Germline loops: CDR1 WSHSY, CDR2 SAAADI. V lost 2 bases, J lost 4 bases, and 7 bases stayed unmatched. The CDR3 is 17 residues long. The DNA of the CDR3 is TGCGCCAGCAGTGAGGGAGGACTAGCGGGACGGCCAGATACGCAGTATTTT. This gives the protein CASSEGGLAGRPDTQYF.

On this clonotype: This could be a read error, since a much larger clone is one nucleotide away. This chain joins TRBV2 and TRBJ2-5; 16 positions agree with TRBD2. The ends lost 0 bases at V and 7 bases at J; junction bases unmatched: 5. This CDR3 region has 17 residues. Germline values: CDR1 SNHLY, CDR2 FYNNEI. CDR3 in DNA: TGTGCCAGCAGTGAAGCGGGGACTAGCGGGAGGGTGGGGACCCAGTACTTC. It codes for CASSEAGTSGRVGTQYF.

This clonotype was counted only a few times. The gene calls are TRBV24-1 and TRBJ2-3; 7 nucleotides agree with TRBD2. The germline V gene has CDR1 KGHDR and CDR2 SFDVKD. This CDR3 is built from 15 residues. Germline trimming cut 5 bases from V and 3 bases from J; bases unmatched to any gene: 7. The CDR3, as DNA: TGTGCCACCAGTGGCGAGCGGGAATTTACAGATACGCAGTATTTT. Translated, it gives CATSGEREFTDTQYF.

This clonotype was found many times. The chain is built from TRBV7-9 and TRBJ2-7; D not certain. This CDR3 contains 15 residues. Looked up from germline, CDR1 is SEHNR and CDR2 is FQNEAQ (reference sequence). V gave up 3 bases and J gave up 3 bases, with 15 bases separating them. CDR3 protein: CASSFGAELFYEQYF. CDR3 nucleotide sequence: TGTGCCAGCAGCTTCGGCGCGGAGCTTTTCTACGAGCAGTACTTC.

This chain links TRBV19 with TRBJ1-2, with a possible D match to TRBD1 (5 bases). CDR3 length: 17 amino acids. In germline, CDR1 is LNHDA, CDR2 SQIVND (reference sequence). V was cut by 1 base and J by 2 bases, with 17 bases left in between. The CDR3 DNA reads as TGTGCCAGTAGTATAGCCACTGGAGGGACGGGGAACTATGGCTACACCTTC. Its protein is CASSIATGGTGNYGYTF. Looking up the rest from reference TRBV19 and TRBJ1-2 gives the full variable domain: DGGITQSPKYLFRKEGQNVTLSCEQNLNHDAMYWYRQDPGQGLRLIYYSQIVNDFQKGDIAEGYSVSREKKESFPLTVTSAQKNPTAFYLCASSIATGGTGNYGYTFGSGTRLTVV.

The rearrangement joins TRBV5-1 to TRBJ1-5; D uncertain. The V gene's germline CDR1 is SGHRS and CDR2 YFSETQ. The CDR3 extends over 15 amino acids. Trimming took off 0 bases at V and 6 bases at J, with 13 bases between the two ends. CDR3: CASSLVPLETQPQHF. CDR3 nucleotide sequence: TGCGCCAGCAGCTTGGTTCCCCTTGAGACTCAGCCCCAGCATTTT.

The V and J genes are TRBV20-1 and TRBJ2-5; D perhaps matches TRBD1 (6 bases). The J call is in doubt because the DNA end fits TRBJ2-4 better. Germline CDR1 DFQATT, CDR2 SNEGSKA (reference sequence). The CDR3 is 13 residues long. As DNA, the CDR3 is TGCAGTGCTAGACAGGGGAGCAAAAACATTCAGTACTTC. The encoded protein is CSARQGSKNIQYF.

V usage is TRBV18 and J usage is TRBJ1-1; maybe TRBD1 (5 bases). The CDR3 extends over 15 amino acids. Trimming shortened V by 0 bases and J by 0 bases, and 8 bases separated the two germline ends. The germline V gene encodes CDR1 KGHSH and CDR2 LQKENI. CDR3 sequence (DNA): TGTGCCAGCTCACCACCGGGGCGGGTGAACACTGAAGCTTTCTTT. Protein: CASSPPGRVNTEAFF.

This clonotype has at least ten counts. This CDR3 reads CASKGRGYEQYF. The CDR3 nucleotides are TGCGCCAGCAAGGGGAGAGGCTACGAGCAGTACTTC. The rearrangement links TRBV10-2 to TRBJ2-7; D is tentatively TRBD1 or TRBD2 (5 bases each). Germline-derived CDR1 and CDR2 are WSHSY and SAAADI. V lost 7 bases to trimming and J lost 3 bases, with 10 bases between them. This CDR3 has 12 residues.

This clonotype was seen only a few times. The chain is built from TRBV4-1 and TRBJ1-2; D may be TRBD1 (5 bases). The CDR3 covers 13 residues. Trimming removed 8 bases from V and 4 bases from J, with 14 bases in between. Germline V lookup: CDR1 MGHRA, CDR2 YSYEKL. CDR3: CASAQSGGYGYTF. The CDR3 nucleotides read TGCGCCAGCGCCCAATCGGGGGGCTATGGCTACACCTTC.

This chain joins TRBV12-3 or TRBV12-4 and TRBJ1-5; D is unresolved. V dropped 7 bases and J dropped 5 bases, with 15 bases sitting between them. The CDR3 totals 14 residues. The CDR3 is CASIIDGFDQPQHF. Here the CDR3 DNA reads TGTGCCAGCATCATTGATGGGTTCGATCAGCCCCAGCATTTT.

The chain is built from TRBV6-1 and TRBJ1-3; maybe TRBD1 (6 bases). V was cut by 8 bases and J by 9 bases, with 17 bases left in between. The CDR3 runs 13 residues. Looked up from germline, CDR1 is MNHNS and CDR2 is SASEGT. The DNA of the CDR3 is TGTGCCAGCCGAGGGGGACCGCTGTGCACCATATATTTT. Translation gives CASRGGPLCTIYF.

V and J are TRBV15 and TRBJ1-1; D unclear. CDR1 is LNHNV, CDR2 YYDKDF, per germline (reference sequence). This CDR3 has 17 amino acids. The V gene lost 3 bases and the J gene lost 0 bases, with 17 bases spanning the gap. Written as DNA, the CDR3 is TGTGCCACCAGCAGCTTAAGCCTAAGTACCATGAACACTGAAGCTTTCTTT. Translating it yields CATSSLSLSTMNTEAFF.

CDR3 coding DNA: TGCAGTGCTAGAGAGGTCGCGAGAGAGACCCAGTACTTC. Amino acid sequence: CSAREVARETQYF. The rearrangement uses TRBV20-1 and TRBJ2-5; D not resolved. CDR3 length: 13 residues. Germline values: CDR1 DFQATT, CDR2 SNEGSKA (reference sequence). V gave up 0 bases and J gave up 4 bases, with 9 bases separating them.

V and J are TRBV4-3 and TRBJ1-2; 9 bases match TRBD1. Germline lookup yields CDR1 LGHNA and CDR2 YSLEER. The CDR3 covers 14 residues. J was trimmed by 7 bases and V by 1 base; bases with no gene match: 4. In DNA, the CDR3 is TGCGCCAGCAGCCAAGGGGGACAGGGCGGTGGCTACACCTTC. Amino acid sequence: CASSQGGQGGGYTF.

This clonotype was seen ten or more times. This CDR3 reads CAMNRAANQPQHF. CDR3 bases: TGTGCCATGAACAGGGCTGCAAATCAGCCCCAGCATTTT. The chain couples TRBV10-3 to TRBJ1-5; D possibly corresponds to TRBD1 (6 bases). The CDR3 is made up of 13 amino acids. V gave up 9 bases and J gave up 4 bases, with 13 bases separating them. CDR1 ENHRY and CDR2 SYGVKD come from the germline V gene.

The chain couples TRBV9 to TRBJ1-5; D is undetermined. CDR1 and CDR2 (germline): SGDLS, YYNGEE. Trimming stripped 0 bases from V and 6 bases from J, with 10 bases between. The CDR3 runs to 14 residues. The DNA for the CDR3 is TGTGCCAGCAGCGTAGACGTCGGCGCTCAGCCCCAGCATTTT. It codes for CASSVDVGAQPQHF.

This clonotype occurred many times. J is TRBJ1-4 and V is TRBV7-9; D not resolved. Germline CDR1 is SEHNR and CDR2 is FQNEAQ (reference sequence). The ends were cut back, 8 bases at V and 7 bases at J, with 17 bases in the middle. The CDR3 is made up of 14 amino acids. DNA of the CDR3: TGTGCCAGCCCCGTGGAGGGAGGAGGTGAAAAACTGTTTTTT. Its protein product is CASPVEGGGEKLFF.